Listed below are T cell receptor beta chains from one sample, sequenced in a study of blood T cell repertoires in COVID-19. Assay: immunoSEQ multiplex PCR; the TCRdb copy retains only in-frame clones and omits some. Counted here are 200,000 to 250,000 clones, roughly nine tenths occurring once; the ten biggest clones make up approximately 10%. The specimen was peripheral blood. The receptors shown here come from a woman between 50 and 59 years old with COVID-19, enrolled during active disease. Each CDR3 is given with its conserved first and last residue. Fields, in order: D gene, V gene, J gene, clone size, CDR3 protein, CDR3 DNA. A D gene is named only where the DNA matches it firmly. Some rows mark clone size as missing; the rest say once, few, many or name a class of expanded clone.

D: NA
V: TRBV5-6
J: TRBJ2-5
size: NA
CDR3: CASSLFVGGGRSETQYF
DNA: TGTGCCAGCAGCTTGTTTGTTGGCGGGGGCCGGTCGGAGACCCAGTACTTC

D: TRBD1
V: TRBV28
J: TRBJ1-5
size: NA
CDR3: CASSDRVLGQPQHF
DNA: TGTGCCAGCAGTGACAGGGTTCTAGGTCAGCCCCAGCATTTT

D: TRBD1
V: TRBV19
J: TRBJ2-3
size: NA
CDR3: CASSTAGGTGVFLDTQYF
DNA: TGTGCCAGTAGTACGGCAGGGGGGACAGGGGTTTTTTTGGATACGCAGTATTTT

D: NA
V: TRBV6-6
J: TRBJ1-4
size: NA
CDR3: CASKKPGRGDEKLFF
DNA: TGTGCCAGCAAGAAACCCGGAAGGGGTGATGAAAAACTGTTTTTT

D: NA
V: TRBV30
J: TRBJ1-5
size: NA
CDR3: CAWSRGQSEPQHF
DNA: TGTGCCTGGAGTAGGGGCCAATCGGAACCCCAGCATTTT

D: TRBD1
V: TRBV27
J: TRBJ2-4
size: few
CDR3: CASSSLTGTALPKNIQYF
DNA: TGTGCCAGCAGTTCGTTAACGGGGACAGCGCTACCCAAAAACATTCAGTACTTC

D: NA
V: TRBV5-4
J: TRBJ2-2
size: NA
CDR3: CASSPPVRANTGELFF
DNA: TGTGCCAGCAGCCCGCCGGTGAGGGCGAACACCGGGGAGCTGTTTTTT

D: TRBD1
V: TRBV5-1
J: TRBJ1-3
size: NA
CDR3: CASSQGQGGNTIYF
DNA: TGCGCCAGCAGCCAGGGACAGGGTGGAAACACCATATATTTT

D: NA
V: TRBV21-1
J: TRBJ1-5
size: NA
CDR3: CARWETLYSNQPQHF
DNA: TGTGCCAGGTGGGAGACCCTGTATAGCAATCAGCCCCAGCATTTT

D: NA
V: TRBV19
J: TRBJ2-1
size: NA
CDR3: CASSIQGRTYNEQFF
DNA: TGTGCCAGTAGTATCCAGGGTCGCACCTACAATGAGCAGTTCTTC

D: NA
V: TRBV19
J: TRBJ2-5
size: NA
CDR3: CASSSPTVQYF
DNA: TGTGCCAGTAGTTCCCCGACAGTGCAGTACTTC

D: TRBD1
V: TRBV29-1
J: TRBJ2-4
size: NA
CDR3: CSAIQGAPKNIQYF
DNA: TGCAGCGCAATACAGGGGGCTCCCAAAAACATTCAGTACTTC

D: TRBD2
V: TRBV3-1/TRBV3-2
J: TRBJ2-3
size: NA
CDR3: CASSQRTSGGDTQYF
DNA: TGTGCCAGCAGCCAACGGACTAGCGGGGGGGATACGCAGTATTTT

D: TRBD1
V: TRBV11-3
J: TRBJ1-1
size: NA
CDR3: CASSPHEGAKAFF
DNA: TGTGCCAGCAGCCCCCATGAGGGGGCGAAAGCTTTCTTT

D: TRBD1
V: TRBV2
J: TRBJ1-5
size: NA
CDR3: CASSWDRGRQPQHF
DNA: TGTGCCAGCAGTTGGGACAGGGGACGACAGCCCCAGCATTTT

D: NA
V: TRBV2
J: TRBJ2-5
size: NA
CDR3: CASSEARLARETQYF
DNA: TGTGCCAGCAGTGAAGCAAGGCTAGCGCGAGAGACCCAGTACTTC

D: NA
V: TRBV9
J: TRBJ1-2
size: NA
CDR3: CASSSTGVLAF
DNA: TGTGCCAGCAGCTCGACAGGCGTCCTTGCCTTC

D: TRBD2
V: TRBV5-1
J: TRBJ2-3
size: NA
CDR3: CASSLRLADTDTQYF
DNA: TGCGCCAGCAGCTTGAGGCTAGCGGACACAGATACGCAGTATTTT

D: NA
V: TRBV3-1/TRBV3-2
J: TRBJ2-4
size: NA
CDR3: CASSQTRSSSAGGAKNIQYF
DNA: TGTGCCAGCAGCCAAACTCGCAGTAGTTCGGCGGGTGGTGCCAAAAACATTCAGTACTTC

D: TRBD1
V: TRBV5-1
J: TRBJ1-1
size: NA
CDR3: CASSPGLGTGTAEAFF
DNA: TGCGCCAGCAGCCCGGGACTTGGGACAGGAACTGCTGAAGCTTTCTTT

D: TRBD1
V: TRBV7-6
J: TRBJ2-7
size: NA
CDR3: CASSLARQGASLHEQYF
DNA: TGTGCCAGCAGCTTAGCTCGACAGGGGGCCTCCCTCCACGAGCAGTACTTC

D: TRBD1
V: TRBV24-1
J: TRBJ1-2
size: NA
CDR3: CATSDLTGLGVGSNYGYTF
DNA: TGTGCCACCAGTGACCTGACAGGGCTTGGAGTTGGATCGAACTATGGCTACACCTTC

D: NA
V: TRBV4-1
J: TRBJ1-1
size: few
CDR3: CASSQVGGTEAFF
DNA: TGCGCCAGCAGCCAAGTAGGGGGCACTGAAGCTTTCTTT

D: NA
V: TRBV2
J: TRBJ2-2
size: NA
CDR3: CASSPWTAFMNTGELFF
DNA: TGTGCCAGCAGTCCCTGGACAGCCTTTATGAACACCGGGGAGCTGTTTTTT

D: NA
V: TRBV19
J: TRBJ2-1
size: NA
CDR3: CASKGRFNEQFF
DNA: TGTGCCAGTAAGGGGCGATTCAATGAGCAGTTCTTC

D: TRBD1
V: TRBV7-2
J: TRBJ2-1
size: NA
CDR3: CASSPGQGHYNEQFF
DNA: TGTGCCAGCAGCCCTGGACAGGGCCACTACAATGAGCAGTTCTTC

D: NA
V: TRBV6-6
J: TRBJ1-1
size: NA
CDR3: CASRDTEAFF
DNA: TGTGCCAGCCGGGACACTGAAGCTTTCTTT

D: TRBD1
V: TRBV6-4
J: TRBJ2-1
size: once
CDR3: CASSDSGGPPKNEQFF
DNA: TGTGCCAGCAGTGACTCAGGGGGCCCCCCCAAAAATGAGCAGTTCTTC

D: NA
V: TRBV11-2
J: TRBJ2-1
size: NA
CDR3: CASSLDPGVEQFF
DNA: TGTGCCAGCAGCTTAGACCCCGGAGTCGAGCAGTTCTTC

D: TRBD1
V: TRBV14
J: TRBJ2-3
size: NA
CDR3: CASSQAHRGDTQYF
DNA: TGTGCCAGCAGCCAAGCCCACAGGGGAGATACGCAGTATTTT

D: NA
V: TRBV2
J: TRBJ2-1
size: NA
CDR3: CASSEQGRAPLGEQFF
DNA: TGTGCCAGCAGTGAACAGGGTAGGGCCCCCTTAGGGGAGCAGTTCTTC

D: NA
V: TRBV2
J: TRBJ2-3
size: NA
CDR3: CASKGDTQYF
DNA: TGTGCCAGCAAGGGGGATACGCAGTATTTT

D: NA
V: TRBV5-5
J: TRBJ2-5
size: NA
CDR3: CASSLGFGLQETQYF
DNA: TGTGCCAGCAGCTTAGGTTTCGGACTGCAAGAGACCCAGTACTTC

D: TRBD1
V: TRBV2
J: TRBJ1-2
size: NA
CDR3: CASNTGARGYTF
DNA: TGTGCCAGCAATACAGGGGCGCGGGGCTACACCTTC

D: NA
V: TRBV27
J: TRBJ2-6
size: NA
CDR3: CASSPRTAGANVLTF
DNA: TGTGCCAGCAGTCCACGGACAGCTGGGGCCAACGTCCTGACTTTC

D: NA
V: TRBV2
J: TRBJ1-5
size: NA
CDR3: CASRATGQPQHF
DNA: TGTGCCAGCAGGGCGACAGGACAGCCCCAGCATTTT

D: NA
V: TRBV25-1
J: TRBJ1-1
size: NA
CDR3: CASSGLTSMNTEAFF
DNA: TGTGCCAGCAGTGGACTGACTAGCATGAACACTGAAGCTTTCTTT

D: TRBD1
V: TRBV12-5
J: TRBJ1-2
size: NA
CDR3: CASGPGQGGNYGYTF
DNA: TGTGCTAGTGGGCCCGGACAGGGTGGTAACTATGGCTACACCTTC

D: NA
V: TRBV19
J: TRBJ1-4
size: NA
CDR3: CASSIGTAGGGLGEKLFF
DNA: TGTGCCAGTAGTATTGGAACCGCCGGCGGGGGTTTGGGTGAAAAACTGTTTTTT

D: NA
V: TRBV11-1
J: TRBJ1-1
size: NA
CDR3: CASSLMSRATEAFF
DNA: TGTGCCAGCAGCTTAATGAGCAGGGCCACTGAAGCTTTCTTT

D: NA
V: TRBV5-5
J: TRBJ1-2
size: NA
CDR3: CASEPNSPGRYGYTF
DNA: TGTGCCAGCGAACCGAACTCCCCAGGGCGGTATGGCTACACCTTC

D: NA
V: TRBV6-5
J: TRBJ1-4
size: NA
CDR3: CASSFGEKLFF
DNA: TGTGCCAGCAGTTTCGGGGAAAAACTGTTTTTT

D: NA
V: TRBV2
J: TRBJ2-2
size: NA
CDR3: CASSEAGRPTGELFF
DNA: TGTGCCAGCAGTGAAGCGGGGCGTCCAACCGGGGAGCTGTTTTTT

D: TRBD2
V: TRBV2
J: TRBJ2-1
size: NA
CDR3: CASRGLAGYNEQFF
DNA: TGTGCCAGCAGGGGACTAGCGGGATACAATGAGCAGTTCTTC

D: TRBD1
V: TRBV19
J: TRBJ1-1
size: NA
CDR3: CASSIAHRGAEAFF
DNA: TGTGCCAGTAGTATAGCCCACAGGGGAGCTGAAGCTTTCTTT

D: NA
V: TRBV5-1
J: TRBJ2-4
size: NA
CDR3: CASSLAWTGDNKNIQYF
DNA: TGCGCCAGCAGCTTGGCTTGGACGGGGGATAACAAAAACATTCAGTACTTC

D: NA
V: TRBV19
J: TRBJ2-3
size: NA
CDR3: CASTGTGGTDTQYF
DNA: TGTGCCAGTACAGGGACGGGGGGCACAGATACGCAGTATTTT

D: TRBD2
V: TRBV9
J: TRBJ2-3
size: NA
CDR3: CASSTGTSGGGDTQYF
DNA: TGTGCCAGCAGCACGGGGACTAGCGGGGGCGGAGATACGCAGTATTTT

D: NA
V: TRBV2
J: TRBJ1-6
size: few
CDR3: CASKGIGVHSPLHF
DNA: TGTGCCAGCAAGGGGATCGGAGTACATTCACCCCTCCACTTT

D: NA
V: TRBV5-1
J: TRBJ1-5
size: NA
CDR3: CASSLGGYSNQPQHF
DNA: TGCGCCAGCAGCTTGGGCGGGTACAGCAATCAGCCCCAGCATTTT

D: NA
V: TRBV21-1
J: TRBJ2-5
size: few
CDR3: CASSKMGGSGECQETQYF
DNA: TGTGCCAGCAGCAAAATGGGTGGGAGCGGGGAGTGCCAAGAGACCCAGTACTTC

D: NA
V: TRBV5-5
J: TRBJ1-6
size: NA
CDR3: CASSLDRAPYNSPLHF
DNA: TGTGCCAGCAGCTTGGACAGGGCCCCATATAATTCACCCCTCCACTTT